The source of this T cell receptor beta chain is a study of regulatory T cells in long-lasting Graves disease. Time point defined: persistent/refractory GD, antithyroid drugs over 5 years with positive TRAb. Isolated PBMC RNA provided the starting material for the TCR library. The CDR3 runs 13 residues. CDR1 and CDR2 from the germline V gene are MNHNS and SASEGT. V lost 7 bases to trimming and J lost 1 base, with 10 bases between them. HTBI primers from iRepertoire and Arm-PCR of CDR3 regions yielded the TCR beta libraries. Each CDR3 protein is one row after TCRdb ran MiXCR on the multiplex PCR reads. In the table there are some 470,000 distinct CDR3 sequences, roughly 21% of which are singletons. This clonotype was observed many times.

J is TRBJ1-1 and V is TRBV6-1; D is unresolved. The material sequenced was peripheral blood mononuclear cells (PBMCs), taken when the disease was refractory, from a patient treated with antithyroid drugs. The TCR comes from a female donor with Graves disease. The CDR3 loop reads CASTQEPNTEAFF. CDR3 bases: TGTGCCAGCACCCAAGAACCGAACACTGAAGCTTTCTTT.